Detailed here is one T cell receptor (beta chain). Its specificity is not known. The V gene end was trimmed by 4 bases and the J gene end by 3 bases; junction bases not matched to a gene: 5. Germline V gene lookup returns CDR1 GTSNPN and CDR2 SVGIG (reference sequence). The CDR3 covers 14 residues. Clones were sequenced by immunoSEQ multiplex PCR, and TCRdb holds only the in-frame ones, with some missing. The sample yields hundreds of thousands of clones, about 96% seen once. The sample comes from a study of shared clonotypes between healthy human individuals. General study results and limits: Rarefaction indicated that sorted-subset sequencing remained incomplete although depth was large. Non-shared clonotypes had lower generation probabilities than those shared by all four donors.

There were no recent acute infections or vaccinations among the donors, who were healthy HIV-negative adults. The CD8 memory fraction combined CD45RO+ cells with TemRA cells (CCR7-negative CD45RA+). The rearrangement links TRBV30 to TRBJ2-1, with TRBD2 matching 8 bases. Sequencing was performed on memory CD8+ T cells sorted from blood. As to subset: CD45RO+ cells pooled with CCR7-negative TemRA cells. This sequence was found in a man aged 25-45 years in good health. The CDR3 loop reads CAWNSGIFYNEQFF. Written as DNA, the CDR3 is TGTGCCTGGAATAGCGGGATATTCTACAATGAGCAGTTCTTC.